A selection of T cell receptor beta chains follows, all from one sample in a study of cytomegalovirus exposure and HLA in healthy donors. Produced via immunoSEQ multiplex PCR; TCRdb's table is partial and in-frame only. Of 150,000 or so clones in the sample, roughly 85% were seen once. The sequencing sample was made of PBMCs. These receptors were taken from a male donor in good health and CMV-seronegative. Both conserved end residues are part of each CDR3. The order of the fields is D gene, J gene, clone size, V gene, CDR3 protein, CDR3 DNA. A D gene is named only where the DNA matches it firmly. For some rows the clone size is stated as once, few or many, or as a class when expanded; others skip it.

TRBD1 TRBJ2-7 . TRBV7-8 CASSLEGQGREQYF TGTGCCAGCAGCTTAGAGGGACAGGGGCGCGAGCAGTACTTT
. TRBJ1-5 once TRBV7-9 CASSLATDNQPQHF TGTGCCAGCAGCTTAGCGACAGATAATCAGCCCCAGCATTTT
TRBD1 TRBJ2-7 . TRBV28 CASSLSGTGSYEQYF TGTGCCAGCAGTCTCTCCGGGACAGGGTCCTACGAGCAGTACTTC
. TRBJ1-3 few TRBV28 CASRENRVNTIYF TGTGCCAGCAGGGAAAACAGGGTAAACACCATATATTTT
TRBD1 TRBJ2-3 . TRBV29-1 CSGGDSSVDTQYF TGCAGCGGAGGGGACAGCTCGGTGGATACGCAGTATTTT
. TRBJ2-5 . TRBV15 CATSREGQLQETQYF TGTGCCACCAGCAGAGAAGGACAGCTCCAAGAGACCCAGTACTTC
TRBD2 TRBJ2-2 . TRBV18 CASSSTSAGELFF TGTGCCAGCTCAAGTACTAGCGCCGGGGAGCTGTTTTTT
. TRBJ2-7 . TRBV7-8 CASSARSAYEQYF TGTGCCAGCAGCGCTAGGTCGGCCTACGAGCAGTACTTC
. TRBJ1-3 . TRBV5-1 CASSSRGSGNTIYF TGCGCCAGCAGCTCCAGGGGCTCTGGAAACACCATATATTTT
TRBD1 TRBJ2-7 . TRBV19 CASSPTGGMSEQYF TGTGCCAGTAGCCCGACAGGGGGCATGAGCGAGCAGTACTTC
. TRBJ2-7 . TRBV13 CASSLGTETHF TGTGCCAGCAGCTTAGGGACAGAGACGCACTTC
TRBD2 TRBJ2-1 . TRBV15 CATSRGLADNEQFF TGTGCCACCAGCAGAGGACTAGCGGACAATGAGCAGTTCTTC
. TRBJ2-7 . TRBV9 CASSVSLGAGAGEQYF TGTGCCAGCAGCGTATCCCTCGGGGCAGGGGCGGGCGAGCAGTACTTC
TRBD1 TRBJ2-7 . TRBV4-3 CASSQDGTGMGEQYF TGCGCCAGCAGCCAAGATGGGACAGGGATGGGCGAGCAGTACTTC
. TRBJ1-6 . TRBV5-6 CASTPRDGLNSPLHF TGTGCCAGCACCCCGCGGGACGGTTTGAATTCACCCCTCCACTTT
TRBD2 TRBJ2-7 . TRBV7-8 CASRSTSGLSYEQYF TGTGCCAGCAGGAGCACTAGCGGACTATCCTACGAGCAGTACTTC
. TRBJ2-7 . TRBV4-3 CASSQDYSYEQYF TGCGCCAGCAGCCAGGACTACTCCTACGAGCAGTACTTC
TRBD1 TRBJ2-6 . TRBV29-1 CSVVGRDSNSGANVLTF TGCAGCGTTGTAGGCCGGGACAGTAACTCTGGGGCCAACGTCCTGACTTTC
. TRBJ1-1 few TRBV7-6 CASSLDRKTYLWTEAFF TGTGCCAGCAGCCTTGACAGGAAAACGTACCTCTGGACTGAAGCTTTCTTT
. TRBJ1-1 . TRBV5-5 CASRPTTAGGEAFF TGTGCCAGCAGACCAACAACAGCGGGCGGTGAAGCTTTCTTT
. TRBJ1-1 . TRBV5-1 CASRPGGKEGTEAFF TGCGCCAGCCGGCCGGGGGGTAAGGAAGGCACTGAAGCTTTCTTT
. TRBJ1-5 . TRBV19 CASSGWLAREGNQPQHF TGTGCCAGTAGTGGGTGGTTGGCCAGGGAGGGCAATCAGCCCCAGCATTTT
. TRBJ1-1 . TRBV9 CASSVVSEEAFF TGTGCCAGCAGCGTAGTAAGTGAGGAAGCTTTCTTT
TRBD1 TRBJ2-7 once TRBV10-1 CASSGQPSYEQYF TGCGCCAGCTCGGGACAGCCATCCTACGAGCAGTACTTC
TRBD1 TRBJ1-2 few TRBV7-2 CASSPRTGAVAYGYTF TGTGCCAGCAGCCCCCGGACAGGAGCCGTCGCCTATGGCTACACCTTC
. TRBJ1-4 . TRBV9 CASSVGGLSNEKLFF TGTGCCAGCAGCGTTGGGGGCTTAAGTAATGAAAAACTGTTTTTT
TRBD2 TRBJ2-3 . TRBV6-1 CASWTSGRTDTQYF TGTGCCAGCTGGACTAGCGGAAGAACAGATACGCAGTATTTT
TRBD2 TRBJ2-3 . TRBV12-5 CASGSGQKTSGDTDTQYF TGTGCTAGTGGTTCCGGACAAAAGACTAGCGGGGACACAGATACGCAGTATTTT
. TRBJ1-1 . TRBV29-1 CSAGTIELGEAFF TGCAGCGCCGGGACAATAGAACTAGGTGAAGCTTTCTTT
. TRBJ2-5 . TRBV6-1 CATVRWANTGETQYF TGTGCCACCGTGCGATGGGCAAATACGGGGGAGACCCAGTACTTC
TRBD2 TRBJ2-2 . TRBV9 CASSVEGLADTGELFF TGTGCCAGCAGCGTAGAGGGACTAGCGGACACCGGGGAGCTGTTTTTT
. TRBJ2-5 . TRBV11-2 CASSSNQGTQYF TGTGCCAGCAGCTCAAACCAGGGGACCCAGTACTTC
. TRBJ2-5 . TRBV6-5 CASSPRLGRETQYF TGTGCCAGCAGTCCGCGACTAGGCCGGGAGACCCAGTACTTC
. TRBJ1-4 . TRBV7-2 CASSLFLGTNEKLFF TGTGCCAGCAGCTTATTTCTGGGGACTAATGAAAAGCTGTTTTTT
TRBD2 TRBJ2-1 . TRBV5-6 CASSFAIGGEGHNEQFF TGTGCCAGCAGCTTCGCCATAGGAGGGGAGGGGCACAATGAGCAGTTCTTC
. TRBJ2-5 once TRBV7-6 CASSGGLAQETQYF TGTGCCAGCAGCGGCGGCCTGGCCCAAGAGACCCAGTACTTC
TRBD2 TRBJ2-7 . TRBV5-4 CASSPELAGQTYEQYF TGTGCCAGCAGCCCTGAGCTAGCGGGACAAACCTACGAGCAGTACTTC
TRBD1 TRBJ2-7 . TRBV6-1 CASREAGQGAWQYF TGTGCCAGCAGAGAAGCGGGACAGGGGGCGTGGCAGTACTTC
. TRBJ2-3 . TRBV7-2 CASSTRVGDTQYF TGTGCCAGCAGCACGCGGGTTGGGGATACGCAGTATTTT
TRBD2 TRBJ2-5 . TRBV7-2 CASSAKLAGVPQGETQYF TGTGCCAGCAGCGCGAAATTAGCGGGAGTGCCCCAGGGCGAGACCCAGTACTTC
. TRBJ2-5 . TRBV27 CASSLSVVEETQYF TGTGCCAGCAGTTTATCGGTAGTCGAAGAGACCCAGTACTTC
. TRBJ1-5 . TRBV19 CASSTQTGYGQPQHF TGTGCCAGTAGTACGCAAACAGGGTACGGCCAGCCCCAGCATTTT
. TRBJ2-5 . TRBV9 CASSASMETQYF TGTGCCAGCAGCGCATCCATGGAGACCCAGTACTTC
. TRBJ2-5 . TRBV11-2 CASSLDMGGAGVGETQYF TGTGCCAGCAGCTTAGATATGGGGGGGGCGGGGGTGGGAGAGACCCAGTACTTC
. TRBJ1-1 . TRBV5-1 CASSSTTAMNTEAFF TGCGCCAGCAGCTCGACCACAGCAATGAACACTGAAGCTTTCTTT
. TRBJ1-2 few TRBV7-8 CASSPDRTPANYGYTF TGTGCCAGCAGCCCAGACCGGACACCCGCTAACTATGGCTACACCTTC
. TRBJ1-6 few TRBV5-1 CASSPLEGGHNSPLHF TGCGCCAGCAGCCCACTAGAGGGTGGTCATAATTCACCCCTCCACTTT
TRBD1 TRBJ1-4 . TRBV28 CASSHGTAPNEKLFF TGTGCCAGCAGTCACGGGACAGCGCCAAATGAAAAACTGTTTTTT